What follows are 19 T cell receptor beta chains derived from one specimen sequenced in a study of human T cells and chemical hapten exposure. In TCRdb, the RACE reads were re-called with MiXCR into one record per CDR3 protein. The data hold some 340,000 distinct CDR3 sequences, with approximately 6.3% observed a single time. Time point in this sample: patch test 1, 2 weeks after DPC sensitization. Stated treatment: therapeutic diphenylcyclopropenone sensitization with weekly scalp DPC. Sequenced here: whole blood, sampled in connection with sensitization to the hapten diphenylcyclopropenone (DPC). The receptors shown here come from a woman between 18 and 30 years old with alopecia areata. Some clones in this sample may be carry-over from other donors' samples.

This clonotype was seen ten or more times. This chain uses TRBV3-1 with TRBJ2-4; 7 bases fit TRBD2. This CDR3 region has 17 residues. The germline gives CDR1 LGHDT, CDR2 YNNKEL (reference sequence). Trimming removed 4 bases from V and 6 bases from J; junction bases left unmatched: 15. The CDR3 sequence is CASSLRTSGAPRNIQYF. Here the CDR3 DNA reads TGTGCCAGCAGCCTCCGAACGAGCGGGGCTCCCAGAAACATTCAGTACTTC.

The chain employs TRBV20-1 and TRBJ2-7; D ambiguous. The germline V and J ends were trimmed by 1 base and 2 bases, with 12 bases remaining between them. Germline V CDR1 and CDR2: DFQATT, SNEGSKA (reference sequence). The CDR3 runs 14 residues. CDR3: CSARGERTPYEQYF. Here the CDR3 DNA reads TGCAGTGCTAGAGGGGAAAGGACCCCCTACGAGCAGTACTTC.

This clonotype has a count of ten or more. This CDR3 reads CATSGEEGSEQFF. CDR3 DNA: TGTGCCACCAGTGGGGAAGAGGGGTCTGAGCAGTTCTTC. The V and J genes are TRBV24-1 and TRBJ2-1; D assignment may be TRBD1 or TRBD2 (5 bases each). Germline V gene sequence: CDR1 KGHDR, CDR2 SFDVKD. V lost 5 bases and J lost 9, with 13 bases in between. This CDR3 region has 13 residues.

The rearrangement uses TRBV12-3 or TRBV12-4 and TRBJ1-2, with no clear D. The CDR3 is 15 amino acids. Trimming removed 1 base from V and 4 bases from J, with 13 bases in between. The CDR3 region has the DNA TGTGCCAGCAGTTTAGGATGGATAGAAAGCTATGGCTACACCTTC. Translating gives CASSLGWIESYGYTF.

This clonotype was counted many times. The V gene is TRBV3-1, the J gene TRBJ2-4; unclear D gene. Deletions cut 0 bases from V and 10 bases from J, with 7 bases between. The germline V gene encodes CDR1 LGHDT and CDR2 YNNKEL (reference sequence). The CDR3 has 12 amino acids. The CDR3 loop is CASSQDLEIQYF. CDR3 coding DNA: TGTGCCAGCAGCCAAGATCTTGAGATTCAGTACTTC.

This clonotype was recorded a few times. The V call is TRBV7-2, the J call TRBJ2-2; weak D call: TRBD2 (6 bases). CDR3 length: 15 amino acids. V lost 8 bases to trimming and J lost 4 bases, with 17 bases between them. CDR1 is SGHTA, CDR2 FQGNSA, per germline. DNA for the CDR3: TGTGCCAGCCCTTCTGCGGCGGGGCCCACCGGGGAGCTGTTTTTT. Its protein product is CASPSAAGPTGELFF.

CDR3 residues: CASSQRQTGTDTQYF. The CDR3 DNA sequence: TGTGCCAGCAGCCAAAGGCAGACCGGCACAGATACGCAGTATTTT. The V and J genes are TRBV3-1 and TRBJ2-3; D uncertain. Trimming pared 2 bases from V and 1 base from J, leaving 10 bases between. This CDR3 has 15 residues. Germline assignment: CDR1 LGHDT and CDR2 YNNKEL (reference sequence).

This clonotype was seen repeatedly, ten times or more. V usage is TRBV15 and J usage is TRBJ2-7; a weak D match, TRBD1 (6 bases). The CDR3 sequence is 15 residues long. The V gene lost 0 bases and the J gene lost 5 bases, with 14 bases spanning the gap. In germline, CDR1 is LNHNV, CDR2 YYDKDF (reference sequence). CDR3 sequence: CATSRDWGPADEQYF. CDR3 DNA sequence: TGTGCCACCAGCAGAGATTGGGGGCCCGCCGACGAGCAGTACTTC.

This clonotype was seen repeatedly, ten times or more. V and J are TRBV9 and TRBJ2-3; 9 bases align to TRBD2. The CDR3 is 15 amino acids. CDR1 and CDR2 (germline): SGDLS, YYNGEE. V shed 3 bases and J 6 bases; nucleotides not matched to a gene: 8. The CDR3 sequence: CASSASVTSGDTQYF. The CDR3 DNA sequence: TGTGCCAGCAGCGCGAGCGTTACTAGCGGGGATACGCAGTATTTT.

V is TRBV2 and J is TRBJ1-5; D is unclear. The ends were cut back, 3 bases at V and 0 bases at J, with 6 bases in the middle. CDR1 and CDR2 (germline): SNHLY, FYNNEI. The CDR3 has 14 amino acids. The CDR3 spells CASSDVSSNQPQHF. Written as DNA, the CDR3 is TGTGCCAGCAGTGACGTCAGTAGCAATCAGCCCCAGCATTTT.

The chain uses TRBV6-6 and TRBJ1-1; D unclear. The V and J ends lost 2 bases and 1 base respectively, with 11 bases between them. Germline CDR1 MNHNY, CDR2 SVGAGI (reference sequence). The CDR3 totals 15 residues. The chain's CDR3 is CASSYRGGTNTEAFF. CDR3 DNA: TGTGCCAGCAGTTACCGCGGCGGTACGAACACTGAAGCTTTCTTT.

To note about this clonotype: The CDR3 does not end in the conserved phenylalanine or tryptophan, so this is likely a read error. The V gene is TRBV7-2, the J gene TRBJ2-3; 8 positions agree with TRBD2. J was trimmed by 3 bases and V by 3 bases; bases with no gene match: 2. The CDR3 spans 14 residues. The germline CDR1 and CDR2 sequences are SGHTA and FQGNSA. The CDR3 protein is CASSLTSVTDTQYL. The CDR3 DNA reads TGTGCCAGCAGCTTGACTAGCGTTACAGATACGCAGTATTTG.

The chain recombines TRBV7-9 with TRBJ1-4; 11 bases fit TRBD1. CDR1 and CDR2 from the germline V gene are SEHNR and FQNEAQ (reference sequence). With V trimmed by 2 bases and J by 8 bases, 7 bases remained unmatched. The CDR3 contains 16 residues. CDR3 nucleotides: TGTGCCAGCAGCTTACAAGGGGACAGGGGGTACGAAAAACTGTTTTTT. Translation gives CASSLQGDRGYEKLFF.

The chain employs TRBV7-2 and TRBJ2-1; the D gene is possibly TRBD2 (5 bases). Germline V lookup: CDR1 SGHTA, CDR2 FQGNSA. CDR3 length: 15 amino acids. The V gene lost 0 bases and the J gene lost 6 bases, with 12 bases spanning the gap. In DNA, the CDR3 is TGTGCCAGCAGCTTAGCGATTACGGGGTCCAATGAGCAGTTCTTC. Protein sequence: CASSLAITGSNEQFF.

The V and J genes are TRBV20-1 and TRBJ2-6; unclear D gene. The CDR3 is made up of 12 amino acids. In germline, CDR1 is DFQATT, CDR2 SNEGSKA (reference sequence). The CDR3 spells CSLSSGANVLTF. CDR3 nucleotides: TGCAGCTTGAGCTCTGGGGCCAACGTCCTGACTTTC.

This clonotype was counted ten times or more. The V and J genes are TRBV12-3 or TRBV12-4 and TRBJ1-2; D is undetermined. The CDR3 is made up of 12 amino acids. The V end lost 2 bases, the J end lost 10 bases, and 11 bases lay between the germline ends. DNA for the CDR3: TGTGCCAGCAGTTTATCTTTGGCCGACTACACCTTC. Translating gives CASSLSLADYTF.

This clonotype has more than one count but fewer than ten. The chain joins TRBV18 to TRBJ1-4, with D unresolved. The CDR3 totals 13 residues. V was pared by 3 bases and J by 4 bases, with 6 bases between. Germline lookup yields CDR1 KGHSH and CDR2 LQKENI. In DNA, the CDR3 is TGTGCCAGCTCACCGGGGAATAATGAAAAACTGTTTTTT. Translation: CASSPGNNEKLFF.

The chain has TRBV6-6 and TRBJ2-5; either TRBD1 or TRBD2 may supply D (5 bases each). V lost 8 bases and J lost 1, with 17 bases in between. The CDR3 totals 15 residues. CDR1 MNHNY and CDR2 SVGAGI come from the germline V gene (reference sequence). The CDR3 DNA sequence: TGTGCCAGCCGATCCGGGACGGGGATCCAAGAGACCCAGTACTTC. This codes for CASRSGTGIQETQYF.

This clonotype has just a few counts. The rearrangement links TRBV7-3 to TRBJ2-1; D may correspond to TRBD1 or TRBD2 (5 bases each). V was cut by 5 bases and J by 7 bases, with 12 bases left in between. CDR3 length: 13 amino acids. Germline V gene data show CDR1 as SGHTA and CDR2 as FQGTGA. The CDR3 sequence: CASSPPGTNEQFF. The CDR3 bases are TGTGCCAGCAGCCCCCCAGGGACGAATGAGCAGTTCTTC.